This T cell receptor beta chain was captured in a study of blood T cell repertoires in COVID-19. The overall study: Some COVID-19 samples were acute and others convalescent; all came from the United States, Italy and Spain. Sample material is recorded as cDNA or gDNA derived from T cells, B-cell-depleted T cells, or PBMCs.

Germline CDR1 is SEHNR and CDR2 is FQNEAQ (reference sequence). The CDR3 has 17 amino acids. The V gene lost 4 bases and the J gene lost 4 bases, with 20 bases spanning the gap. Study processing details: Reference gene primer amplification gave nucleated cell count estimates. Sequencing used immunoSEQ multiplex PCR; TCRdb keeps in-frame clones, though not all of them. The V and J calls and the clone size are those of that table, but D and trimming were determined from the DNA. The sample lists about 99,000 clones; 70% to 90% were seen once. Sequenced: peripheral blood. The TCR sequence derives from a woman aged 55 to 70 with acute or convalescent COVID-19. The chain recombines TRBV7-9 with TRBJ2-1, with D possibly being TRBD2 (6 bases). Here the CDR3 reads CASSSALEAGLYNEQFF. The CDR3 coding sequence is TGTGCCAGCAGCTCCGCCTTGGAAGCGGGCCTTTACAATGAGCAGTTCTTC.